The T cell receptor (beta chain) described here comes from a study of shared clonotypes between healthy human individuals. Notes on the study in general: Clonotype sharing among donors was expected to depend on sequencing depth. Sorted-subset samples were not fully sequenced, rarefaction indicated. Clonotypes which were not shared had lower generation probabilities than clonotypes that all four donors shared.

Comment on this clone: Its antigen is unknown.

The CDR3 is 14 residues long. Germline loops: CDR1 SGHVS, CDR2 FNYEAQ. Trimming cost V 6 bases and J 6 bases, with 18 bases left between them. Evenly divided among several immunoSEQ plates was the genomic DNA of each subset. Profiling relied on immunoSEQ multiplex PCR, and the TCRdb table lists in-frame clones only, not all of them. The profile shows around 990,000 clones, roughly 80% of them singletons. The chain employs TRBV7-6 and TRBJ2-7; maybe TRBD2 (5 bases). The receptor was derived from a man in his late teens or twenties in good health. Some clones in this sample may be carry-over from other donors' samples. The specimen sequenced was memory CD4+ T cells from PBMCs. The subset here: CD45RA-negative fraction. The CDR3 nucleotides are TGTGCCAGCAGTTTCCGCCCCGGGATGTCCGAGCAGTACTTC. Translating it yields CASSFRPGMSEQYF.